This note documents a single T cell receptor (beta chain) sequence. Using its own MiXCR run on the RT-PCR reads, TCRdb lists one record per CDR3 protein. The sample carries hundreds of thousands of distinct CDR3 sequences, 16% recorded once. The sample comes from a study of patients and donors after allogeneic stem cell transplantation. The ends were cut back, 2 bases at V and 5 bases at J, with 15 bases in the middle. Germline loops: CDR1 LNHDA, CDR2 SQIVND (reference sequence). The CDR3 consists of 15 residues. Sequencing was performed on blood, either unsorted or a sorted T cell fraction (not recorded which). The V call is TRBV19, the J call TRBJ2-5, with D perhaps TRBD1 or TRBD2 (5 bases each). The sequence was obtained from a human donor who was either an allogeneic HSCT recipient or a stem cell or donor lymphocyte infusion donor (not recorded which). It is not recorded whose cells these are; they may come from a transplant donor. CDR3 in DNA: TGTGCCAGTAGTATACCCTCCCCTTGGGGGGAGACCCAGTACTTC. Translating gives CASSIPSPWGETQYF.